This TCR beta chain comes out of a study of human T cells and chemical hapten exposure. The germline V gene encodes CDR1 MNHEY and CDR2 SMNVEV (reference sequence). Trimming at V came to 8 bases and at J to 8 bases, leaving 11 bases not matched to a gene. The CDR3 runs to 14 residues. Time point given: patch test 2, 6 weeks after DPC sensitization. Regarding treatment: therapeutic diphenylcyclopropenone sensitization with weekly scalp DPC. TCRdb redid the calling of the RACE reads with MiXCR, one entry per CDR3 protein. The sample lists approximately 100,000 distinct CDR3 sequences, about a tenth occurring once.

This chain joins TRBV27 and TRBJ1-4, with 7 bases that match TRBD1. The source material was whole blood, sampled in connection with sensitization to the hapten diphenylcyclopropenone (DPC). This sequence originates from a woman aged 35 to 49 with alopecia areata. Some clones in this sample may be carry-over from other donors' samples. This CDR3 is CASAVIRGSEKLFF. CDR3 in DNA: TGTGCCAGCGCCGTAATCAGGGGGTCCGAAAAACTGTTTTTT. The whole variable domain, filled in from reference TRBV27 and TRBJ1-4, reads EAQVTQNPRYLITVTGKKLTVTCSQNMNHEYMSWYRQDPGLGLRQIYYSMNVEVTDKGDVPEGYKVSRKEKRNFPLILESPSPNQTSLYFCASAVIRGSEKLFFGSGTQLSVL.